The T cell receptor (beta chain) under discussion was sequenced for a study of vaccination and CD4 T cells after COVID-19. Whole-study context: Post-COVID sampling occurred a median approximately 100 days after diagnosis (range 35 to 161).

With respect to this clonotype: Antigen: not known.

Sequencing of the DNA from cultured CD4+ T cells was carried out with the Oncomine TCR Beta short-read assay. TCRdb used MiXCR to reprocess the PCR reads, holding one entry per CDR3 protein. This table has around 15,000 distinct CDR3 sequences, about 43% appearing once. Treatment meaning: roughly ten-day PBMC culture with coronavirus spike peptide pools or control peptides (ViraFEST assay). ViraFEST relied on peptide pools to expand antigen-specific T cells; the TCRs were sequenced afterward. J gave up 0 bases and V 5 bases, and 6 bases lay outside the gene matches. CDR1 and CDR2 from the germline V gene are SNHLY and FYNNEI. This CDR3 is 18 amino acids long.

This TCR came from a human donor who had recovered from COVID-19. The V gene is TRBV2, the J gene TRBJ2-6; TRBD1 agrees at 11 bases. Sample: CD4+ T cells from blood, cultured in vitro, taken before SARS-CoV-2 vaccination. The DNA of the CDR3 is TGTGCCAGCAGTTCCGGGGGGACAGGGGGCTCTGGGGCCAACGTCCTGACTTTC. Protein sequence: CASSSGGTGGSGANVLTF.